These 5 T cell receptor beta chains share one sample of origin, sequenced in a study of blood T cell repertoires in COVID-19. Assay used: immunoSEQ multiplex PCR; TCRdb lists only in-frame clones, some missing. The sample consists of around 250,000 clones, roughly 83% of them appearing once. Sequencing was done on a sample of peripheral blood. These receptors were obtained from a man in his 60s who had recovered from COVID-19.

The chain links TRBV11-2 to TRBJ2-7; no clear D. The CDR3 is 14 amino acids. V lost 2 bases, J lost 1 base, and 9 bases lay in between. Looked up from germline, CDR1 is SGHAT and CDR2 is FQNNGV. The CDR3 nucleotides are TGTGCCAGCAGCTTACAGTCACAGTCCTACGAGCAGTACTTC. It translates to CASSLQSQSYEQYF. Together with reference TRBV11-2 and TRBJ2-7, the CDR3 gives the full variable domain: EAGVAQSPRYKIIEKRQSVAFWCNPISGHATLYWYQQILGQGPKLLIQFQNNGVVDDSQLPKDRFSAERLKGVDSTLKIQPAKLEDSAVYLCASSLQSQSYEQYFGPGTRLTVT.

This clone was counted once. The chain carries TRBV5-4 and TRBJ1-1; no reliable D call. V was trimmed by 4 bases and J by 2 bases, leaving 15 bases between them. The CDR3 contains 15 residues. Germline CDR1 and CDR2: SGHNT and YYREEE (reference sequence). In DNA form, the CDR3 reads TGTGCCAGCAGCCCGTCGGTCCGGGGAAACACTGAAGCTTTCTTT. It codes for CASSPSVRGNTEAFF.

The gene calls are TRBV29-1 and TRBJ2-7; possibly TRBD1 for D (6 bases). CDR3 length equals 13 residues. Germline loops: CDR1 SQVTM, CDR2 ANQGSEA. V gave up 6 bases and J gave up 1 base, with 13 bases separating them. The CDR3 DNA follows: TGCAGCGTCATGACAGGCCATTCCTACGAGCAGTACTTC. This sequence encodes CSVMTGHSYEQYF.

The gene calls are TRBV21-1 and TRBJ2-3; the table names TRBD1, a call not compared with the DNA. TRBV21-1 is recorded as a pseudogene. The CDR3 length is 14 residues. CDR3 nucleotides: TGTGCCAGCAGCAGAGGACAGGGAACAGATACGCAGTATTTT. Residues: CASSRGQGTDTQYF.

Notes on this clone: One end of the junction is discordant with germline, which a read error may explain. The rearrangement links TRBV6-1 to TRBJ1-5, with 7 positions matching TRBD1. The CDR3 covers 16 residues. In germline, CDR1 is MNHNS, CDR2 SASEGT. CDR3 sequence (DNA): TGTGCCAGCAGTAAAGCCCACAGGGGAGGCAATCAGCCCCAGCATTTT. This gives the protein CASSKAHRGGNQPQHF.